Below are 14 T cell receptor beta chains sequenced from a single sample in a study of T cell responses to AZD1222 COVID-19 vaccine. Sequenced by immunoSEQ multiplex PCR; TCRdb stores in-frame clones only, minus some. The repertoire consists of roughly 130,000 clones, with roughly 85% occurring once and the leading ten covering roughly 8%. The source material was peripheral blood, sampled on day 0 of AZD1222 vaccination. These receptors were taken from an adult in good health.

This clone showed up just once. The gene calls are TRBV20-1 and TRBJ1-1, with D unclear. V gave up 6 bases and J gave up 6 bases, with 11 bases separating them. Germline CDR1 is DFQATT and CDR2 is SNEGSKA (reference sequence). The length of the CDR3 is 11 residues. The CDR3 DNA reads TGCAGTGCCGCGGGCCCTTCTGAAGCTTTCTTT. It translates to CSAAGPSEAFF.

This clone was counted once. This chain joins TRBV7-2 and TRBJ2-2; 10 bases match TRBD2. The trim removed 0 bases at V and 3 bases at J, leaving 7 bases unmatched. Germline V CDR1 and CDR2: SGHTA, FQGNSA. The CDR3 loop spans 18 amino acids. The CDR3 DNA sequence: TGTGCCAGCAGCTTAGCTATCAGCGGGGGGGCCTACACCGGGGAGCTGTTTTTT. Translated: CASSLAISGGAYTGELFF.

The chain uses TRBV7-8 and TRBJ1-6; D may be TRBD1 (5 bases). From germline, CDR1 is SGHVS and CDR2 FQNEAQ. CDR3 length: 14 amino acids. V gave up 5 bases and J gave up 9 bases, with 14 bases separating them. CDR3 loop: CASSPGTGISPLHF. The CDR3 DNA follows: TGTGCCAGCAGCCCAGGGACGGGAATTTCACCCCTCCACTTT. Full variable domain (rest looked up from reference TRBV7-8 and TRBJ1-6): GAGVSQSPRYKVAKRGQDVALRCDPISGHVSLFWYQQALGQGPEFLTYFQNEAQLDKSGLPSDRFFAERPEGSVSTLKIQRTQQEDSAVYLCASSPGTGISPLHFGNGTRLTVT.

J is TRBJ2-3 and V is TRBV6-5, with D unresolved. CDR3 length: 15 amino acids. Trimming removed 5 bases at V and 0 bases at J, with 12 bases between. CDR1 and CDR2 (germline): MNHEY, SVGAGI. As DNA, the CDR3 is TGTGCCAGCAGTCCACTGGGCTCGAGCACAGATACGCAGTATTTT. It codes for CASSPLGSSTDTQYF.

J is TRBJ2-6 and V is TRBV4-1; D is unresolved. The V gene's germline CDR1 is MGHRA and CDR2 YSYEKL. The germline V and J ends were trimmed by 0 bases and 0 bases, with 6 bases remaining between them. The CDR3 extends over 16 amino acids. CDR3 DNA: TGCGCCAGCAGCCAAGATAGGGCCTCTGGGGCCAACGTCCTGACTTTC. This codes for CASSQDRASGANVLTF.

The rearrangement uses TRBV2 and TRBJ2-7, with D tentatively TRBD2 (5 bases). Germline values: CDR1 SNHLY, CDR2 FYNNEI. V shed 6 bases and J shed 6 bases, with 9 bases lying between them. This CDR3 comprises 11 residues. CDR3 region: CASRGVFEQYF. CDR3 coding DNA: TGTGCCAGCAGGGGAGTATTCGAGCAGTACTTC.

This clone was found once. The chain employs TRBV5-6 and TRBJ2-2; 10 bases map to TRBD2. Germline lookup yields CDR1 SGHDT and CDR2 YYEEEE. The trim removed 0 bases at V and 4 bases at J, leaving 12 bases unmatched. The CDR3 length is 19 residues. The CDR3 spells CASSLGSGGSTITTGELFF. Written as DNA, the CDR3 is TGTGCCAGCAGCTTGGGTAGCGGGGGGTCCACAATAACCACCGGGGAGCTGTTTTTT.

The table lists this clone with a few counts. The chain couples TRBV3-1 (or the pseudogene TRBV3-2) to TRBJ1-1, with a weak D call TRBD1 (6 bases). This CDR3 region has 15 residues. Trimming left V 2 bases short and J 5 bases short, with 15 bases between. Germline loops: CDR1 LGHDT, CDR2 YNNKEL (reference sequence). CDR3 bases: TGTGCCAGCAGCCAATCGAGGGGGGATCGGACTGAAGCTTTCTTT. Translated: CASSQSRGDRTEAFF.

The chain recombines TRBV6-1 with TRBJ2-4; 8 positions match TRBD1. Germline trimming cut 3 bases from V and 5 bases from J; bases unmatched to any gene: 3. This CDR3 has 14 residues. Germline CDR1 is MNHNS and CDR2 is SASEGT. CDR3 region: CASSDRGRENIQYF. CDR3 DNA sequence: TGTGCCAGCAGTGACAGGGGGCGAGAAAACATTCAGTACTTC.

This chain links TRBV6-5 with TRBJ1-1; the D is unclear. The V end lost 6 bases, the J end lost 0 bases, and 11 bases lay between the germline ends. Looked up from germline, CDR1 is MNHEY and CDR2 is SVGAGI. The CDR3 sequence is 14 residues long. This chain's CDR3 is CASSSVPMNTEAFF. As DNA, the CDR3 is TGTGCCAGCAGCTCCGTACCCATGAACACTGAAGCTTTCTTT.

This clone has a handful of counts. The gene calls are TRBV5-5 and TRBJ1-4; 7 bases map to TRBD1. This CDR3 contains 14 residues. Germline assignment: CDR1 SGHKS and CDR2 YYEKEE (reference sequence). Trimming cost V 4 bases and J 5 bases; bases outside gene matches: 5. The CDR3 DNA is TGTGCCAGCAGCCGGACAGGTAGAAATGAAAAACTGTTTTTT. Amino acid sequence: CASSRTGRNEKLFF.

The CDR3 DNA is TGCAGCGCCCTATGGACGGAGAACACTGAAGCTTTCTTT. As protein: CSALWTENTEAFF. The V and J genes are TRBV29-1 and TRBJ1-1; D unclear. V was trimmed by 7 bases and J by 1 base, leaving 13 bases between them. CDR1 SQVTM and CDR2 ANQGSEA come from the germline V gene. The CDR3 has 13 residues.

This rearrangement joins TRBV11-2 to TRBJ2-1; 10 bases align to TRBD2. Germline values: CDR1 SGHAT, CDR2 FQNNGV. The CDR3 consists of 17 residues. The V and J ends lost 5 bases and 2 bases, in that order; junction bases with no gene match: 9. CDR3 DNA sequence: TGTGCCAGCAGCACTTCTAGCGGGGGTCACACCTACAATGAGCAGTTCTTC. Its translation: CASSTSSGGHTYNEQFF. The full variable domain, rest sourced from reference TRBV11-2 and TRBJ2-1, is EAGVAQSPRYKIIEKRQSVAFWCNPISGHATLYWYQQILGQGPKLLIQFQNNGVVDDSQLPKDRFSAERLKGVDSTLKIQPAKLEDSAVYLCASSTSSGGHTYNEQFFGPGTRLTVL.

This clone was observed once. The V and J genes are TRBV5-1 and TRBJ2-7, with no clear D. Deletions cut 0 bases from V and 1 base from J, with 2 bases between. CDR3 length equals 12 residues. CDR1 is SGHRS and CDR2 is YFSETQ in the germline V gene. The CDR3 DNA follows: TGCGCCAGCAGCTTGGAATCCTACGAGCAGTACTTC. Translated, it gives CASSLESYEQYF.